The 26 T cell receptor beta chains below were found in one sample sequenced in a study of neurological immune-mediated disorders. MiXCR, applied by TCRdb to the 5' RACE reads, yields one record per CDR3 protein. In the table there are roughly 49,000 distinct CDR3 sequences, 13% of which are singletons. Time point specified: longitudinal time-point 2. The specimen was PBMCs. The receptors originated from a male donor with HTLV-1-associated myelopathy (HAM/TSP).

This clonotype was observed many times. An end of the junction does not agree with germline; a read error may underlie this. This rearrangement joins TRBV7-2 to TRBJ2-7; the D gene could be TRBD1 or TRBD2 (7 bases each). CDR3 length: 12 residues. Germline lookup yields CDR1 SGHTA and CDR2 FQGNSA. The CDR3 loop is CASSLGVQGGDF. The CDR3 DNA reads as TGTGCCAGCAGCTTAGGTGTCCAGGGGGGGGACTTC.

Sample share makes this clonotype medium-sized (0.01 to 0.1%). This sequence joins TRBV12-3 or TRBV12-4 and TRBJ1-6; D is unclear. The CDR3 extends over 13 amino acids. V was cut by 8 bases and J by 9 bases, with 14 bases left in between. CDR3 sequence: CASVRRAGSPLHF. CDR3 bases: TGTGCCAGCGTTAGAAGGGCGGGTTCACCCCTCCACTTT.

This clonotype was seen many times. The V and J genes are TRBV20-1 and TRBJ2-5; the D gene is possibly TRBD2 (6 bases). Germline CDR1 is DFQATT and CDR2 is SNEGSKA (reference sequence). CDR3 size: 15 residues. Trimming shortened V by 0 bases and J by 7 bases, and 18 bases separated the two germline ends. CDR3 coding DNA: TGCAGTGCTAGAGACCCGGCGGGGATTGGGGTGACCCAGTACTTC. As protein: CSARDPAGIGVTQYF.

This clonotype was seen many times. The chain employs TRBV29-1 and TRBJ2-5; D not resolved. Per germline, CDR1 SQVTM and CDR2 ANQGSEA. The CDR3 spans 10 residues. Trimming left V 4 bases short and J 4 bases short, with 4 bases between. CDR3 bases: TGCAGCGTTGTCGGAGAGACCCAGTACTTC. Its translation is CSVVGETQYF.

The table lists this clonotype with many counts. This rearrangement joins TRBV10-3 to TRBJ2-7; 13 bases map to TRBD2. The CDR3 has 16 amino acids. Per the germline V gene, CDR1 is ENHRY and CDR2 is SYGVKD. V shed 9 bases, J shed 2 bases, and the junction held 10 bases outside the gene matches. The CDR3 sequence: CAMTGTSGEGTYEQYF. The DNA of the CDR3 is TGTGCCATGACCGGGACTAGCGGGGAGGGGACCTACGAGCAGTACTTC.

The table lists this clonotype with many counts. The rearrangement links TRBV7-2 to TRBJ2-2; D not certain. V was shortened by 5 bases and J by 4 bases, with 14 bases between the two germline ends. CDR3 size: 15 residues. The germline CDR1 and CDR2 sequences are SGHTA and FQGNSA. The CDR3 coding sequence is TGTGCCAGCAGCCCCAGTCCCCCGGGCACCGGGGAGCTGTTTTTT. Translation: CASSPSPPGTGELFF.

This clonotype was observed at least ten times. CDR3 protein: CSGRGAGGYTF. The CDR3 coding sequence is TGCAGTGGGAGAGGGGCGGGTGGCTACACCTTC. This chain connects TRBV20-1 to TRBJ1-2, with D possibly TRBD1 on 5 matching bases. The CDR3 runs 11 residues. Trimming stripped 7 bases from V and 7 bases from J, with 13 bases between. Germline V CDR1 and CDR2: DFQATT, SNEGSKA (reference sequence).

In this sample, this clonotype turned up many times. The chain joins TRBV6-5 to TRBJ1-5; D unclear. Trimming pared 9 bases from V and 0 bases from J, leaving 12 bases between. CDR3 length equals 14 residues. Germline CDR1 reads MNHEY; CDR2 reads SVGAGI. CDR3 in DNA: TGTGCCAGTGGCCGCCCGGCTAGCAATCAGCCCCAGCATTTT. Translation: CASGRPASNQPQHF.

This clonotype came up a few times. The chain joins TRBV2 to TRBJ1-1; D perhaps matches TRBD1 (5 bases). Germline loops: CDR1 SNHLY, CDR2 FYNNEI. V was shortened by 4 bases and J by 5 bases, with 14 bases between the two germline ends. The CDR3 extends over 14 amino acids. This chain's CDR3 is CASSVNRGGTEAFF. The CDR3, as DNA: TGTGCCAGCAGTGTAAATAGGGGAGGAACTGAAGCTTTCTTT.

In regard to this clonotype: A read error is possible here, since a much larger clone lies one base away. The chain has TRBV5-1 and TRBJ2-7, with 7 nucleotides matching TRBD1. This CDR3 has 13 amino acids. Trimming removed 4 bases from V and 5 bases from J; junction bases left unmatched: 6. Germline CDR1 reads SGHRS; CDR2 reads YFSETQ. The CDR3, as DNA: TGCGCCAGCAGCGTAGACAGGGCCCACGAGCAGTACTTC. Encoded protein: CASSVDRAHEQYF.

The sample holds many counts of this clonotype. The CDR3 sequence is CASSAHHGDEQYF. CDR3 DNA sequence: TGTGCCAGCAGCGCCCACCACGGGGACGAGCAGTACTTC. The V and J genes are TRBV9 and TRBJ2-7, with D perhaps TRBD2 (5 bases). The CDR3 spans 13 residues. Trimming took 3 bases from V and 5 from J, leaving 12 bases between them. Germline V CDR1 and CDR2: SGDLS, YYNGEE. Using reference TRBV9 and TRBJ2-7 for the parts outside the CDR3, the full variable domain is DSGVTQTPKHLITATGQRVTLRCSPRSGDLSVYWYQQSLDQGLQFLIQYYNGEERAKGNILERFSAQQFPDLHSELNLSSLELGDSALYFCASSAHHGDEQYFGPGTRLTVT.

This clonotype came up many times. CDR3 sequence (DNA): TGTGCCAGCAGTTTCGAGGGGGGGCCGGCCCCCTACAATGAGCAGTTCTTC. It specifies CASSFEGGPAPYNEQFF. The chain combines TRBV12-3 or TRBV12-4 with TRBJ2-1; possibly TRBD2 for D (7 bases). The CDR3 spans 17 residues. Trimming removed 3 bases from V and 2 bases from J, with 17 bases in between.

The chain is built from TRBV7-8 and TRBJ1-3, with 7 bases that match TRBD1. Germline V gene sequence: CDR1 SGHVS, CDR2 FQNEAQ. The CDR3 is made up of 15 amino acids. V was pared by 7 bases and J by 0 bases, with 6 bases of the junction left unmatched. The CDR3 DNA reads as TGTGCCAGCATTATCGGGACAGACTCTGGAAACACCATATATTTT. Translation gives CASIIGTDSGNTIYF.

This clonotype was picked up many times. The chain has TRBV5-4 and TRBJ2-7, with TRBD1 as a possible D gene (6 bases). CDR1 and CDR2 from the germline V gene are SGHNT and YYREEE (reference sequence). V lost 3 bases and J 3 bases, leaving 13 bases between the germline ends. CDR3 length: 14 residues. Written as DNA, the CDR3 is TGTGCCAGCAGCTCAAATGGGGGCGACTACGAGCAGTACTTC. Translated, it gives CASSSNGGDYEQYF.

This clonotype was seen repeatedly, ten times or more. This chain connects TRBV20-1 to TRBJ2-3; 8 nucleotides agree with TRBD2. The CDR3 spans 15 residues. CDR1 and CDR2 (germline): DFQATT, SNEGSKA (reference sequence). V trimming: 4 bases; J trimming: 0 bases; junction bases outside the gene matches: 6. The CDR3 protein is CSATPTSASTDTQYF. The DNA of the CDR3 is TGCAGTGCTACCCCGACTAGCGCAAGCACAGATACGCAGTATTTT.

The chain recombines TRBV25-1 with TRBJ2-2, with D possibly being TRBD1 or TRBD2 (5 bases each). V was cut by 7 bases and J by 8 bases, with 14 bases left in between. The CDR3 has 13 residues. Germline CDR1 MGHDK, CDR2 SYGVNS. The CDR3 here is CASTERGAGELFF. CDR3 bases: TGTGCCAGCACCGAACGAGGGGCTGGGGAGCTGTTTTTT.

This clonotype was counted ten times or more. The chain is built from TRBV9 and TRBJ2-7; a possible D gene is TRBD2 (5 bases). The CDR3 sequence is 14 residues long. V dropped 4 bases and J dropped 0 bases, with 11 bases sitting between them. Germline CDR1 reads SGDLS; CDR2 reads YYNGEE. The CDR3 region has the DNA TGTGCCAGCAGCCCAGACGGGGACTCCTACGAGCAGTACTTC. It is translated as CASSPDGDSYEQYF. The whole variable domain, remainder taken from reference TRBV9 and TRBJ2-7, is DSGVTQTPKHLITATGQRVTLRCSPRSGDLSVYWYQQSLDQGLQFLIQYYNGEERAKGNILERFSAQQFPDLHSELNLSSLELGDSALYFCASSPDGDSYEQYFGPGTRLTVT.

This clonotype was counted ten times or more. The chain employs TRBV6-1 and TRBJ1-1; no clear D gene. The CDR3 runs to 13 residues. V was pared by 3 bases and J by 2 bases, with 7 bases between. Germline V CDR1 and CDR2: MNHNS, SASEGT. DNA of the CDR3: TGTGCCAGCAGTGATCAGGTAAACACTGAAGCTTTCTTT. This encodes CASSDQVNTEAFF.

This clonotype was detected many times. The chain has TRBV6-2 or TRBV6-3 and TRBJ1-5; 11 bases agree with TRBD1. Germline CDR1 reads MNHEY; CDR2 reads SVGEGT. The CDR3 totals 15 residues. V shed 5 bases and J 11 bases; nucleotides not matched to a gene: 11. CDR3 sequence (DNA): TGTGCCAGCAGTGTGACCGGGACAGGGGGTTGGTCCCAGCATTTT. Its translation: CASSVTGTGGWSQHF.

This clonotype was counted at least ten times. This chain connects TRBV20-1 to TRBJ1-1; the D gene is possibly TRBD1 (6 bases). This CDR3 comprises 15 residues. Germline V lookup: CDR1 DFQATT, CDR2 SNEGSKA (reference sequence). V lost 2 bases and J 0 bases, leaving 13 bases between the germline ends. CDR3 amino acids: CSARFRGRVNTEAFF. The CDR3 nucleotides are TGCAGTGCTAGATTCAGGGGAAGGGTGAACACTGAAGCTTTCTTT.

In its sample, this clonotype was seen many times. This chain uses TRBV29-1 with TRBJ1-1; 8 bases fit TRBD1. There are 12 residues in the CDR3. Germline values: CDR1 SQVTM, CDR2 ANQGSEA. With V trimmed by 7 bases and J by 5 bases, 6 bases remained unmatched. The CDR3 coding sequence is TGCAGCGCTGGACAGGGTAATACTGAAGCTTTCTTT. It codes for CSAGQGNTEAFF. The whole variable domain, filled in from reference TRBV29-1 and TRBJ1-1, reads SAVISQKPSRDICQRGTSLTIQCQVDSQVTMMFWYRQQPGQSLTLIATANQGSEATYESGFVIDKFPISRPNLTFSTLTVSNMSPEDSSIYLCSAGQGNTEAFFGQGTRLTVV.

This clonotype was found many times. This chain joins TRBV18 and TRBJ2-5; D gene unclear. The CDR3 spans 14 residues. V was shortened by 1 base and J by 2 bases, with 8 bases between the two germline ends. Germline V gene lookup returns CDR1 KGHSH and CDR2 LQKENI. The CDR3 region is CASSPQDGQETQYF. The CDR3, as DNA: TGTGCCAGCTCACCACAGGACGGACAAGAGACCCAGTACTTC.

This clonotype was detected ten times or more. This rearrangement joins TRBV5-1 to TRBJ2-1; 11 bases align to TRBD2. Germline lookup yields CDR1 SGHRS and CDR2 YFSETQ. Trimming removed 4 bases from V and 1 base from J; junction bases left unmatched: 1. The CDR3 sequence is 15 residues long. CDR3 amino acids: CASSGTSGSYNEQFF. CDR3 nucleotides: TGCGCCAGCAGCGGGACTAGCGGTTCCTACAATGAGCAGTTCTTC.

In this sample, this clonotype turned up many times. The rearrangement links TRBV9 to TRBJ1-1; D gene unclear. V was shortened by 3 bases and J by 1 base, with 7 bases between the two germline ends. Germline CDR1 SGDLS, CDR2 YYNGEE. The CDR3 runs to 13 residues. The CDR3 is CASSGTTNTEAFF. CDR3 in DNA: TGTGCCAGCAGCGGTACAACGAACACTGAAGCTTTCTTT.

A few counts support this clonotype. The chain carries TRBV11-2 and TRBJ2-3, with D unclear. V was pared by 0 bases and J by 2 bases, with 6 bases between. Germline V gene sequence: CDR1 SGHAT, CDR2 FQNNGV. The CDR3 is 14 residues long. The CDR3 is CASSLDPATDTQYF. CDR3 bases: TGTGCCAGCAGCTTAGACCCGGCCACAGATACGCAGTATTTT.

The chain combines TRBV3-1 with TRBJ1-1, with D possibly matching TRBD1 (6 bases). CDR3 size: 17 residues. Trimming left V 0 bases short and J 2 bases short, with 16 bases between. Germline CDR1 is LGHDT and CDR2 is YNNKEL (reference sequence). DNA of the CDR3: TGTGCCAGCAGCCAAGATCTTGCGGTCAGGGGCAACACTGAAGCTTTCTTT. It specifies CASSQDLAVRGNTEAFF.